A selection of T cell receptor beta chains follows, all from one sample in a study of T-cell reconstitution after alpha-beta-depleted transplantation in children. TCRdb called the PCR reads again in MiXCR, with one record for every CDR3 protein. The sample includes 490,000 or so distinct CDR3 sequences, approximately 12% of them seen just once. Source: PBMCs from the stem cell graft donor, taken from the stem cell graft. Receptors originate from a human donor who donated a stem cell graft to a child with combined immunodeficiency. Each CDR3 is given with its conserved first and last residue. A D gene is named only where the DNA matches it firmly. Part of the rows lack a size; the others show once, few, many or a class for expanded clones.

J gene,CDR3 length,V gene,clone size,D gene,CDR3 DNA,CDR3 protein
TRBJ2-2,13,TRBV24-1,many,NA,TGTGCCACCAGTGATGGGCACACCGGGGAGCTGTTTTTT,CATSDGHTGELFF
TRBJ2-5,14,TRBV4-3,NA,NA,TGCGCCAGCAGCCAAGATGGTCTACAAGAGACCCAGTACTTC,CASSQDGLQETQYF
TRBJ1-1,15,TRBV12-3/TRBV12-4,few,NA,TGTGCCAGCAGTACGGAGCCAGGGGTAGGCACTGAAGCTTTCTTT,CASSTEPGVGTEAFF
TRBJ2-5,15,TRBV12-3/TRBV12-4,NA,NA,TGTGCCAGCAGTTTAAGAGCAGCGGGCCGGGAGACCCAGTACTTC,CASSLRAAGRETQYF
TRBJ2-2,12,TRBV29-1,NA,TRBD1,TGCAGCGTAAACAGGGGGCCCGGGGAGCTGTTTTTT,CSVNRGPGELFF
TRBJ2-5,21,TRBV11-2,few,NA,TGTGCCAGCAGCTTAGTGATTCGAGTCGTACCGGGGTCCGGGTACCAAGAGACCCAGTACTTC,CASSLVIRVVPGSGYQETQYF
TRBJ2-2,13,TRBV29-1,many,NA,TGCAGCGTTGGGGGACCGAACACCGGGGAGCTGTTTTTT,CSVGGPNTGELFF
TRBJ1-2,13,TRBV20-1,few,TRBD1,TGCAGTGCTTGGACAGGCGCCAACTATGGCTACACCTTC,CSAWTGANYGYTF
TRBJ2-3,14,TRBV21-1,few,NA,TGTGCCAGCAGGGGACTAGCGGGGGGGGATACGCAGTATTTT,CASRGLAGGDTQYF
TRBJ2-3,12,TRBV20-1,few,NA,TGCAGTGCTAGAGATCCTGGGGTTACGCAGTATTTT,CSARDPGVTQYF
TRBJ2-1,17,TRBV2,few,TRBD2,TGTGCCAGCAGTGAAAGGACTAGCGGGAGGTCCTACAATGAGCAGTTCTTC,CASSERTSGRSYNEQFF
TRBJ2-5,14,TRBV29-1,few,TRBD2,TGCAGCGCCTGCCGGGGGGGCATACAAGAGACCCAGTACTTC,CSACRGGIQETQYF
TRBJ2-1,15,TRBV10-2,NA,TRBD2,TGCGCCAGCAGCAGCAGACTAGCGGGAGAGGATGAGCAGTTCTTC,CASSSRLAGEDEQFF
TRBJ1-2,15,TRBV2,NA,NA,TGTGCCAGCAGTGAAGACCCTTGGGACTACTATGGCTACACCTTC,CASSEDPWDYYGYTF
TRBJ1-5,13,TRBV10-2,NA,NA,TGCGCCAGCCACATGGGCGGCAATCAGCCCCAGCATTTT,CASHMGGNQPQHF
TRBJ2-3,15,TRBV6-5,many,TRBD2,TGTGCCAGCAGTTACTCGCGGGGGGGCACAGATACGCAGTATTTT,CASSYSRGGTDTQYF
TRBJ1-5,17,TRBV12-3/TRBV12-4,many,TRBD1,TGTGCCAGCACCTTCGCTCCGGGGACAGGGAGGAATCAGCCCCAGCATTTT,CASTFAPGTGRNQPQHF
TRBJ1-2,15,TRBV10-3,many,TRBD1,TGTGCCATCAGGGGAGGACAGGTCATCGACTATGGCTACACCTTC,CAIRGGQVIDYGYTF
TRBJ2-2,15,TRBV5-1,few,NA,TGCGCCAGCAGCTGGACATCCCCGAACACCGGGGAGCTGTTTTTT,CASSWTSPNTGELFF
TRBJ2-3,15,TRBV14,many,NA,TGTGCCAGCAGCCAGGAGTTTAGACCGTTGGATACGCAGTATTTT,CASSQEFRPLDTQYF
TRBJ2-2,16,TRBV5-1,NA,TRBD2,TGCGCCAGCAGCTTATTGACTAGCGGGGGGGCCGTGGAGCTGTTTTTT,CASSLLTSGGAVELFF
TRBJ1-2,17,TRBV5-1,NA,NA,TGCGCCAGCAGCTTGGCCGGGAGAAAAACTTCATCCTATGGCTACACCTTC,CASSLAGRKTSSYGYTF
TRBJ2-1,14,TRBV7-2,NA,NA,TGTGCCAGCAGCTTCTCTTGGTTCTACAATGAGGAGTTCTTC,CASSFSWFYNEEFF
TRBJ2-1,14,TRBV29-1,few,NA,TGCAGCTTCTCGATCAACCAGCGCTACAATGAGCAGTTCTTC,CSFSINQRYNEQFF
TRBJ1-2,14,TRBV6-1,few,NA,TGTGCCAGCAGTCCGGGGGGTGGACCCCATGGCTACACCTTC,CASSPGGGPHGYTF
TRBJ2-5,12,TRBV29-1,many,NA,TGCAGCGTTGGTACAGGGCAAGAGACCCAGTACTTC,CSVGTGQETQYF
TRBJ2-3,16,TRBV5-1,few,TRBD1,TGCGCCAGCAGCTTGGGGGGGGACAGGGGGCAGAATACGCAGTATTTT,CASSLGGDRGQNTQYF
TRBJ2-5,11,TRBV11-2,NA,NA,TGTGCCAGCAGCTCTGGACCGACCCAGTACTTC,CASSSGPTQYF
TRBJ2-1,15,TRBV7-8,many,NA,TGTGCCAGCAGCTTAGTGTGGGGGACGTACAATGAGCAGTTCTTC,CASSLVWGTYNEQFF
TRBJ1-5,14,TRBV12-3/TRBV12-4,many,NA,TGTGCCAGCAGTTTAGCAGGGTCGGGACAGCCCCAGCATTTT,CASSLAGSGQPQHF
TRBJ2-5,8,TRBV29-1,NA,NA,TGCGGTGCCGGGACGCAGTACTTC,CGAGTQYF
TRBJ2-1,11,TRBV7-9,NA,NA,TGTGCCAGCAGCTGGACTAATGAGCAGTTCTTC,CASSWTNEQFF
TRBJ2-1,12,TRBV29-1,few,NA,TGCAGCGTAGTTGTGGAATACAATGAGCAGTTCTTC,CSVVVEYNEQFF
TRBJ1-2,11,TRBV9,NA,NA,TGTGCCAGCAGCGACGGGGGCGGCTACACCTTC,CASSDGGGYTF
TRBJ2-2,17,TRBV3-1,few,NA,TGTGCCAGCAGCCAGACAAGGGCGGCAGGGTATACCGGGGAGCTGTTTTTT,CASSQTRAAGYTGELFF
TRBJ2-2,15,TRBV4-3,few,TRBD2,TGCGCCAGCAGCTGGACTAGCGGGAGCACCGGGGAGCTGTTTTTT,CASSWTSGSTGELFF
TRBJ2-7,15,TRBV7-9,NA,TRBD2,TGTGCCAGCAGTTCGCCGGGACTAGCGCTGCACGAGCAGTACTTC,CASSSPGLALHEQYF
TRBJ1-6,14,TRBV7-2,NA,NA,TGTGCCAGCAGCTTAGTGAGGGTTAATTCACCCCTCCACTTT,CASSLVRVNSPLHF
TRBJ2-7,14,TRBV2,NA,NA,TGTGCCAGCAGCCCAGGGGTAGCGGACTACGAGCAGTACTTC,CASSPGVADYEQYF
TRBJ2-5,17,TRBV4-3,NA,TRBD2,TGCGCCAGCAGCCCTTTAATGCGGGGGGATTTTGGAGAGACCCAGTACTTC,CASSPLMRGDFGETQYF
TRBJ2-1,16,TRBV6-1,NA,TRBD2,TGTGCCAGCAGCCCCGGGGCTAGCGGAGCCTACAATGAGCAGTTCTTC,CASSPGASGAYNEQFF
TRBJ2-3,16,TRBV6-5,many,TRBD2,TGTGCCAGCAGTTACGGCGGGGGATACGGCACAGATACGCAGTATTTT,CASSYGGGYGTDTQYF